This is a list of T cell receptor beta chains from one sample in a study of beta chain features in type 1 diabetes. Sequencing used immunoSEQ multiplex PCR; TCRdb keeps in-frame clones, though not all of them. The table has hundreds of thousands of clones, over 12% seen once. The sequenced sample was naive CD4+ T cells from blood. The receptors stem from a man aged 18 to 30 with type 1 diabetes. Each CDR3 is given with its conserved first and last residue. The order of the fields is J gene, V gene, D gene, clone size, CDR3 protein, CDR3 DNA. D genes are given only for firm matches. Size is omitted from some rows. Given values are once, few, many or a class for expanded clones.

TRBJ2-1 TRBV2 - - CASGTDGGEQFF TGTGCCAGCGGGACCGATGGAGGTGAGCAGTTCTTC
TRBJ2-5 TRBV7-8 TRBD2 - CASSLTSGGGTQYF TGTGCCAGCAGCTTGACTAGCGGGGGGGGCACTCAGTACTTC
TRBJ1-5 TRBV6-5 - - CASSFQGNQPQHF TGTGCCAGCAGTTTTCAGGGAAATCAGCCCCAGCATTTT
TRBJ1-2 TRBV9 - few CASSVRGAGYTF TGTGCCAGCAGCGTTCGGGGAGCGGGCTACACCTTC
TRBJ1-2 TRBV9 - - CASSVSTGFYGYTF TGTGCCAGCAGCGTCTCTACAGGCTTCTATGGCTACACCTTC
TRBJ2-3 TRBV27 - few CASSSGATQYF TGTGCCAGCAGTTCCGGGGCTACGCAGTATTTT
TRBJ1-1 TRBV5-1 - - CASSLVQGGEAFF TGCGCCAGCAGCTTGGTACAGGGTGGTGAAGCTTTCTTT
TRBJ2-7 TRBV2 TRBD2 few CASSSQGSGRAAGYF TGTGCCAGCAGCTCCCAAGGGAGCGGGAGGGCAGCCGGGTACTTC
TRBJ2-5 TRBV29-1 - once CSVRRGRGEEQYF TGCAGCGTTCGAAGGGGAAGGGGAGAGGAGCAGTACTTC
TRBJ2-7 TRBV6-5 TRBD2 few CASSATSGGYEQYF TGTGCCAGCAGTGCGACTAGCGGGGGCTACGAGCAGTACTTC
TRBJ1-5 TRBV20-1 TRBD1 - CSVDRDQPQHF TGCAGTGTTGACAGGGATCAGCCCCAGCATTTT
TRBJ2-7 TRBV2 - - CASTPTGNVNF TGTGCCAGCACCCCGACAGGTAACGTCAACTTC
TRBJ2-5 TRBV2 TRBD1 - CANGTDQETQYF TGTGCCAACGGGACAGACCAAGAGACCCAGTACTTC
TRBJ2-1 TRBV2 - - CASSVAQSFPNEQFF TGTGCCAGCAGTGTGGCCCAATCTTTCCCCAATGAGCAGTTCTTC
TRBJ2-5 TRBV7-3 - - CASSPLGQETQYF TGTGCCAGCAGCCCCCTGGGGCAAGAGACCCAGTACTTC
TRBJ1-4 TRBV28 TRBD1 - CASNTDRVREKLFF TGTGCCAGCAATACCGACAGGGTCCGGGAAAAACTGTTTTTT
TRBJ2-2 TRBV27 - - CASRPTPQMTGELFF TGTGCCAGCAGACCTACCCCCCAGATGACCGGGGAGCTGTTTTTT
TRBJ2-7 TRBV7-3 - - CASSSFTEIPYEQYF TGTGCCAGCAGCTCCTTTACAGAGATCCCCTACGAGCAGTACTTC
TRBJ2-7 TRBV27 TRBD1 - CASSLSPTGAYFYEQYF TGTGCCAGCAGTTTATCTCCGACAGGGGCCTATTTTTACGAGCAGTACTTC
TRBJ2-7 TRBV28 - few CAIGSSYEQYF TGTGCCATCGGTTCCTCCTACGAGCAGTACTTC
TRBJ2-1 TRBV6-5 - - CASSSQTNEQFF TGTGCCAGCAGTTCACAAACCAATGAGCAGTTCTTC
TRBJ2-7 TRBV28 TRBD2 few CASSSPSGTGYEQYF TGTGCCAGCAGTTCTCCTAGCGGGACGGGCTACGAGCAGTACTTC